The 4 T cell receptor beta chains in this list originate from one sample, sequenced in a study of PD-L1 blockade in urothelial cancer. Generated by immunoSEQ multiplex PCR, the TCRdb table keeps only in-frame clones and is missing some. Of under 70,000 clones in the sample, roughly four fifths were seen once. Described time point: pretreatment peripheral blood. The sample was PBMCs, taken around atezolizumab (anti-PD-L1) treatment. These receptors were obtained from a man aged 70 or older with urothelial cancer.

This chain connects TRBV19 to TRBJ1-5; 8 nucleotides match TRBD1. With 6 bases clipped from V and 6 bases from J, the junction kept 10 bases outside the gene matches. CDR3 length equals 15 residues. Germline-derived CDR1 and CDR2 are LNHDA and SQIVND (reference sequence). The CDR3 sequence is CASRPLAGGIQPQHF. The CDR3 DNA reads as TGTGCCAGTAGACCTCTGGCAGGGGGCATTCAGCCCCAGCATTTT.

The gene calls are TRBV19 and TRBJ1-5; 8 nucleotides line up with TRBD1. From germline, CDR1 is LNHDA and CDR2 SQIVND (reference sequence). The CDR3 spans 16 residues. V lost 3 bases to trimming and J lost 1 base; unmatched junction nucleotides: 5. DNA of the CDR3: TGTGCCAGTAGTATGGACAGGGAAACAAGCAATCAGCCCCAGCATTTT. Translating it yields CASSMDRETSNQPQHF.

This clone appeared once. V gene TRBV9 combines with J gene TRBJ2-1, with 7 positions matching TRBD2. Trimming at V came to 0 bases and at J to 7 bases, leaving 4 bases not matched to a gene. Germline lookup yields CDR1 SGDLS and CDR2 YYNGEE. This CDR3 region has 14 residues. The CDR3 DNA follows: TGTGCCAGCAGCGTAGAACTAGCGCCTAATGAGCAGTTCTTC. Amino acids: CASSVELAPNEQFF.

The chain combines TRBV7-9 with TRBJ2-5, with TRBD2 as a possible D gene (6 bases). Trimming pared 6 bases from V and 7 bases from J, leaving 15 bases between. The CDR3 loop spans 13 amino acids. Per germline, CDR1 SEHNR and CDR2 FQNEAQ (reference sequence). This CDR3 is CASRGGSRRTQYF. The CDR3 DNA reads TGTGCCAGCAGGGGGGGTAGCCGGAGGACCCAGTACTTC.